These T cell receptor beta chains were read from a single sample in a study of Graves' ophthalmopathy and Graves' hyperthyroidism. TCRdb re-analysed the multiplex PCR reads in MiXCR, keeping a single row per CDR3 protein. The profile shows roughly 400,000 distinct CDR3 sequences, about 17% of them singletons. Sequencing was carried out using peripheral blood. These receptors were taken from a woman aged 18-29 years with Graves' ophthalmopathy. CDR3s include the opening cysteine and the closing phenylalanine or tryptophan. D genes are given only for firm matches. The size entry is marked missing in some rows and otherwise reads once, few, many or a size class.

size: .; J: TRBJ2-5; D: TRBD2; V: TRBV20-1; CDR3: CSAAGLAQETQYF; DNA: TGCAGTGCTGCAGGACTAGCGCAAGAGACCCAGTACTTC
size: many; J: TRBJ2-4; D: .; V: TRBV28; CDR3: CASSRTSPLAKNIQYF; DNA: TGTGCCAGCAGCCGTACTAGCCCCCTAGCCAAAAACATTCAGTACTTC
size: few; J: TRBJ2-7; D: TRBD2; V: TRBV19; CDR3: CASSPDLNSGEQYF; DNA: TGTGCCAGTAGTCCGGACTTAAATAGCGGGGAGCAGTACTTC
size: .; J: TRBJ2-7; D: TRBD2; V: TRBV20-1; CDR3: CSARRSSGSNEQYF; DNA: TGCAGTGCTAGAAGGTCTAGCGGGAGCAACGAGCAGTACTTC
size: many; J: TRBJ1-2; D: .; V: TRBV12-5; CDR3: CASGLVLGVRTSSYGYTF; DNA: TGTGCTAGTGGTTTGGTACTAGGGGTCCGTACCTCGTCCTATGGCTACACCTTC
size: many; J: TRBJ1-2; D: TRBD1; V: TRBV5-1; CDR3: CASNPTGGDYGYTF; DNA: TGCGCCAGCAACCCGACAGGGGGCGACTATGGCTACACCTTC
size: .; J: TRBJ2-7; D: .; V: TRBV12-3/TRBV12-4; CDR3: CASSFPDTYEQYF; DNA: TGTGCCAGCAGTTTCCCCGACACGTACGAGCAGTACTTC
size: many; J: TRBJ2-7; D: TRBD2; V: TRBV6-5; CDR3: CASSYSTSGKESSYEQYF; DNA: TGTGCCAGCAGTTACTCTACTAGCGGGAAAGAATCTAGCTACGAGCAGTACTTC
size: .; J: TRBJ2-7; D: .; V: TRBV19; CDR3: CATFMGTEQYF; DNA: TGTGCCACCTTCATGGGCACCGAGCAGTACTTC
size: many; J: TRBJ2-7; D: .; V: TRBV12-3/TRBV12-4; CDR3: CASSFGLYEQYF; DNA: TGTGCCAGCAGTTTTGGACTATACGAGCAGTACTTC
size: many; J: TRBJ2-7; D: .; V: TRBV6-1; CDR3: CASRNSGATYEQYF; DNA: TGTGCCAGCAGAAATAGCGGAGCTACCTACGAGCAGTACTTC
size: .; J: TRBJ2-7; D: TRBD2; V: TRBV6-2/TRBV6-3; CDR3: CASSPGLAGGHFEQYF; DNA: TGTGCCAGCAGCCCGGGACTAGCGGGGGGCCACTTCGAGCAGTACTTC
size: many; J: TRBJ2-7; D: TRBD1; V: TRBV18; CDR3: CASSPRTGRGEQYF; DNA: TGTGCCAGCTCACCCAGGACAGGGCGCGGCGAGCAGTACTTC
size: many; J: TRBJ1-1; D: .; V: TRBV28; CDR3: CASSLLTGNTEAFF; DNA: TGTGCCAGCAGCTTACTTACAGGTAATACTGAAGCTTTCTTT
size: many; J: TRBJ1-1; D: .; V: TRBV12-3/TRBV12-4; CDR3: CASRDVPSEAFF; DNA: TGTGCCAGCAGAGACGTCCCTTCTGAAGCTTTCTTT
size: many; J: TRBJ2-7; D: TRBD1; V: TRBV7-8; CDR3: CASSSLRLTGVPYEQYF; DNA: TGTGCCAGCAGCTCTCTCCGACTGACAGGGGTTCCCTACGAGCAGTACTTC
size: many; J: TRBJ2-5; D: .; V: TRBV20-1; CDR3: CSARVGGAPGTQYF; DNA: TGCAGTGCTAGAGTGGGCGGGGCCCCGGGGACCCAGTACTTC
size: many; J: TRBJ2-7; D: .; V: TRBV30; CDR3: CAWSGTGPPGAYF; DNA: TGTGCCTGGAGTGGGACCGGGCCCCCGGGTGCGTACTTC
size: many; J: TRBJ2-2; D: .; V: TRBV6-2/TRBV6-3; CDR3: CASSLLTWQNTGELFF; DNA: TGTGCCAGCAGCCTTCTTACCTGGCAGAACACCGGGGAGCTGTTTTTT
size: many; J: TRBJ1-1; D: TRBD1; V: TRBV20-1; CDR3: CSARNPGQGGTEAFF; DNA: TGCAGTGCTAGAAACCCGGGACAGGGGGGCACTGAAGCTTTCTTT
size: many; J: TRBJ2-7; D: .; V: TRBV27; CDR3: CASRVGEQYF; DNA: TGTGCCAGCAGGGTTGGCGAGCAGTACTTC
size: many; J: TRBJ1-1; D: TRBD1; V: TRBV5-1; CDR3: CASSFGTGSEAFF; DNA: TGCGCCAGCAGCTTCGGGACAGGAAGTGAAGCTTTCTTT
size: .; J: TRBJ1-5; D: .; V: TRBV6-2/TRBV6-3; CDR3: CASSYLTVSNQPQHF; DNA: TGTGCCAGCAGTTACCTGACAGTTAGCAATCAGCCCCAGCATTTT
size: few; J: TRBJ1-3; D: .; V: TRBV9; CDR3: CASSSPGITSFSGNTIYF; DNA: TGTGCCAGCAGCTCACCCGGGATTACCTCCTTCTCTGGAAACACCATATATTTT
size: many; J: TRBJ1-5; D: .; V: TRBV20-1; CDR3: CSARDRAAGQPQHF; DNA: TGCAGTGCTAGAGATCGTGCGGCGGGACAGCCCCAGCATTTT
size: many; J: TRBJ2-7; D: .; V: TRBV20-1; CDR3: CSARPASYEQYF; DNA: TGCAGTGCTAGACCAGCCTCCTACGAGCAGTACTTC
size: many; J: TRBJ2-7; D: .; V: TRBV28; CDR3: CASSGQGGAYEQYF; DNA: TGTGCCAGCAGCGGACAAGGGGGAGCCTACGAGCAGTACTTC
size: many; J: TRBJ1-5; D: .; V: TRBV6-1; CDR3: CASGQLQKPQHF; DNA: TGTGCCAGTGGACAGCTGCAGAAGCCCCAGCATTTT
size: .; J: TRBJ2-7; D: TRBD2; V: TRBV20-1; CDR3: CSATREGGSYEQYF; DNA: TGCAGTGCTACGCGGGAGGGCGGTTCCTACGAGCAGTACTTC
size: many; J: TRBJ1-1; D: .; V: TRBV20-1; CDR3: CSASRGAGVIYTEAFF; DNA: TGCAGTGCTAGTAGAGGGGCGGGGGTGATTTACACTGAAGCTTTCTTT
size: many; J: TRBJ1-1; D: .; V: TRBV28; CDR3: CASSLRYPPTEAFF; DNA: TGTGCCAGCAGTTTAAGGTACCCCCCCACTGAAGCTTTCTTT
size: many; J: TRBJ2-5; D: .; V: TRBV9; CDR3: CASSPRQGLNQETQYF; DNA: TGTGCCAGCAGCCCGAGGCAGGGGTTGAACCAAGAGACCCAGTACTTC
size: many; J: TRBJ2-2; D: TRBD2; V: TRBV6-2/TRBV6-3; CDR3: CASSYPRNSGSPGELFF; DNA: TGTGCCAGCAGTTACCCCAGGAACAGCGGGAGTCCCGGGGAGCTGTTTTTT
size: .; J: TRBJ1-1; D: .; V: TRBV7-9; CDR3: CASSLSHQNTEAFF; DNA: TGTGCCAGCAGCTTATCACACCAGAACACTGAAGCTTTCTTT
size: many; J: TRBJ1-1; D: .; V: TRBV30; CDR3: CAWRIGYTSEAFF; DNA: TGTGCCTGGAGAATCGGGTACACTTCTGAAGCTTTCTTT
size: many; J: TRBJ1-5; D: .; V: TRBV12-3/TRBV12-4; CDR3: CASSLDRVPTWVGNQPQHF; DNA: TGTGCCAGCAGTTTAGACAGGGTCCCCACGTGGGTAGGCAATCAGCCCCAGCATTTT
size: many; J: TRBJ1-5; D: TRBD1; V: TRBV6-1; CDR3: CASSSGTGGGNQPQHF; DNA: TGTGCCAGCAGCTCCGGGACAGGGGGCGGTAATCAGCCCCAGCATTTT
size: .; J: TRBJ2-7; D: .; V: TRBV27; CDR3: CASSLRRGMHAGEQYF; DNA: TGTGCCAGCAGCTTACGGCGGGGTATGCATGCGGGCGAGCAGTACTTC
size: many; J: TRBJ1-3; D: .; V: TRBV15; CDR3: CATSRVENTIYF; DNA: TGTGCCACCAGCAGAGTGGAAAACACCATATATTTT
size: many; J: TRBJ2-7; D: TRBD2; V: TRBV9; CDR3: CASSAGLGYEQYF; DNA: TGTGCCAGCAGCGCGGGACTAGGCTACGAGCAGTACTTC
size: many; J: TRBJ1-6; D: .; V: TRBV4-3; CDR3: CASSPTDNSPLHF; DNA: TGCGCCAGCAGCCCGACAGATAATTCACCCCTCCACTTT
size: .; J: TRBJ2-7; D: TRBD2; V: TRBV6-5; CDR3: CASSWTSSSYEQYF; DNA: TGTGCCAGCAGTTGGACTAGCTCCTCCTACGAGCAGTACTTC
size: many; J: TRBJ1-5; D: TRBD1; V: TRBV11-2; CDR3: CASSPPDRGVSNQPQHF; DNA: TGTGCCAGCAGCCCCCCCGACAGGGGGGTAAGCAATCAGCCCCAGCATTTT
size: many; J: TRBJ2-5; D: .; V: TRBV12-3/TRBV12-4; CDR3: CASSRDTPYQETQYF; DNA: TGTGCCAGCAGCCGGGACACCCCGTACCAAGAGACCCAGTACTTC
size: many; J: TRBJ2-7; D: .; V: TRBV4-1; CDR3: CASSQGQLPRSYEQYF; DNA: TGCGCCAGCAGCCAGGGGCAGTTACCCCGCTCCTACGAGCAGTACTTC
size: many; J: TRBJ1-1; D: .; V: TRBV6-1; CDR3: CASSGRGAGTEAFF; DNA: TGTGCCAGCAGTGGGCGAGGGGCCGGGACTGAAGCTTTCTTT
size: many; J: TRBJ1-6; D: .; V: TRBV6-2/TRBV6-3; CDR3: CASSYYGDPAYSPLHF; DNA: TGTGCCAGCAGTTACTATGGAGACCCAGCTTATTCACCCCTCCACTTT
size: .; J: TRBJ1-1; D: TRBD1; V: TRBV7-2; CDR3: CASRHTQGLETEAFF; DNA: TGTGCCAGCAGGCATACACAGGGGTTGGAGACTGAAGCTTTCTTT
size: many; J: TRBJ2-2; D: TRBD2; V: TRBV7-3; CDR3: CASSSTSGGPNTGELFF; DNA: TGTGCCAGCAGCTCCACTAGCGGGGGGCCGAACACCGGGGAGCTGTTTTTT
size: many; J: TRBJ1-5; D: .; V: TRBV20-1; CDR3: CSAREVQGSQPQHF; DNA: TGCAGTGCTAGAGAGGTACAGGGAAGCCAGCCCCAGCATTTT
size: many; J: TRBJ2-2; D: .; V: TRBV6-1; CDR3: CASSDTGTGELFF; DNA: TGTGCCAGCAGTGATACAGGGACCGGGGAGCTGTTTTTT
size: many; J: TRBJ1-1; D: .; V: TRBV18; CDR3: CASSPPISRSTEAFF; DNA: TGTGCCAGCTCACCACCTATATCCCGGAGCACTGAAGCTTTCTTT
size: .; J: TRBJ2-5; D: .; V: TRBV27; CDR3: CASSTRETQYF; DNA: TGTGCCAGCAGTACTCGGGAGACCCAGTACTTC
size: .; J: TRBJ1-1; D: .; V: TRBV7-3; CDR3: CASSTRGSGTEAFF; DNA: TGTGCCAGCAGCACAAGGGGTTCGGGCACTGAAGCTTTCTTT
size: many; J: TRBJ2-7; D: TRBD1; V: TRBV28; CDR3: CASSAGQGRGDEQYF; DNA: TGTGCCAGCAGTGCCGGACAGGGCCGGGGAGACGAGCAGTACTTC
size: many; J: TRBJ1-1; D: .; V: TRBV12-3/TRBV12-4; CDR3: CASSPVQGGRTEAFF; DNA: TGTGCCAGCAGCCCAGTCCAGGGAGGTAGGACTGAAGCTTTCTTT